This T cell receptor beta chain is from a study of blood T cell repertoires in COVID-19. For the study at large: T cells, B-cell-depleted T cells, or PBMCs provided the cDNA or gDNA that served as material.

Under the authors' procedure: Reference gene primer amplification gave estimated nucleated cell counts. Profiled with immunoSEQ multiplex PCR; TCRdb holds only in-frame clones, not every one. V, J and clone size reflect that table, while D and trimming were determined from the DNA. The sample comprises fewer than 500,000 clones, around 89% of which are singletons, and 4% to 5.5% rests with the top ten. The sample comprised peripheral blood. This clonotype was obtained from a woman aged 25 to 45 with acute or convalescent COVID-19.

This chain's CDR3 is CASSPLTKTGRFTNSGNTIYF. The CDR3 nucleotides read TGTGCCAGCTCACCATTAACTAAGACAGGACGATTTACTAACTCTGGAAACACCATATATTTT. V gene TRBV18 combines with J gene TRBJ1-3; weak D call: TRBD1 (6 bases). From germline, CDR1 is KGHSH and CDR2 LQKENI. This CDR3 has 21 residues. V was cut by 2 bases and J by 0 bases, with 26 bases left in between.